The sequence of this TCR beta chain was determined in a study of beta chain features in type 1 diabetes. The study's findings and limits: High TCR expression in some cells could lead to their over-representation in cDNA sequencing.

The CDR3 totals 17 residues. Germline V lookup: CDR1 SGHNT, CDR2 YYREEE (reference sequence). Trimming pared 1 base from V and 5 bases from J, leaving 18 bases between. A word on this clone: The antigen is not known.

TCRB transcripts that were expressed got sequenced, as all of the isolated RNA had been reverse transcribed. Sequencing was performed with immunoSEQ multiplex PCR; in TCRdb, only in-frame clones are kept and a portion is missing. The top ten hold about 0.025% of the sample, which has 860,000 or so clones, 17% seen once. The clonotype comes from a woman aged 18-29 years in good health. Sequenced input: naive CD4+ T cells from blood. The genes are TRBV5-4 and TRBJ2-2; TRBD1 is a possible D gene (6 bases). The CDR3 loop reads CASSLIFGRGRTGELFF. The DNA for the CDR3 is TGTGCCAGCAGCTTGATTTTTGGCAGGGGCAGGACCGGGGAGCTGTTTTTT.